The source of this TCR beta chain is a study of blood T cells in healthy people across ages. With a J-beta primer mix and a sample-barcoded 5' primer, a second PCR ran about 7 to 12 cycles. MiXCR was run by TCRdb on the 5' RACE reads, yielding one entry per CDR3 protein. The sample includes about 800,000 distinct CDR3 sequences, approximately 25% of them seen just once. This CDR3 contains 16 residues. Per the germline V gene, CDR1 is LGHNA and CDR2 is YSLEER. The ends were cut back, 0 bases at V and 0 bases at J, with 11 bases in the middle. These data were likewise used in another study, on T cells of mothers and their children.

The source is a boy younger than 18 in good health. Material for sequencing was blood. The chain recombines TRBV4-3 with TRBJ2-5; D ambiguous. The CDR3 loop reads CASSQDLYTYQETQYF. In nucleotides, the CDR3 is TGCGCCAGCAGCCAAGACCTTTACACGTACCAAGAGACCCAGTACTTC.